The 32 T cell receptor beta chains listed next were all sequenced from one sample in a study of blood T cell repertoires in COVID-19 (dated by TCRdb to 2018 to 2020). To prepare the library, the immunoSEQ multiplex PCR assay was applied. Not all clones reach the TCRdb copy of this immuneACCESS table, which keeps in-frame sequences only. Checked studies attribute under half of the gap to unresolved V genes and leave the rest unexplained. The sample table shows under 300,000 clones, and roughly 90% are seen once. The top ten clonotypes cover around 2.9% of the sample. Sequenced input: peripheral blood. These receptors all stem from a woman aged 30 to 39 with active or convalescent COVID-19.

The chain employs TRBV5-1 and TRBJ2-6; possibly TRBD1 for D (6 bases). CDR1 and CDR2 from the germline V gene are SGHRS and YFSETQ. The CDR3 consists of 17 residues. Trimming pared 4 bases from V and 0 bases from J, leaving 14 bases between. CDR3 in DNA: TGCGCCAGCAGCCAATTGACAGGCACCTCTGGGGCCAACGTCCTGACTTTC. Translated: CASSQLTGTSGANVLTF.

The chain is built from TRBV6-5 and TRBJ1-4; D not certain. With 7 bases removed from V and 5 bases from J, the gap between germline ends came to 14 bases. The germline V gene encodes CDR1 MNHEY and CDR2 SVGAGI. The CDR3 is 14 residues long. The CDR3 nucleotides read TGTGCCAGCATTACCCGGAGGAGAAATGAAAAACTGTTTTTT. The encoded protein is CASITRRRNEKLFF.

The chain joins TRBV24-1 to TRBJ1-4; 8 positions match TRBD1. The germline CDR1 and CDR2 sequences are KGHDR and SFDVKD. This CDR3 is 16 amino acids long. V dropped 4 bases and J dropped 5; count of bases not matched to a gene: 8. The CDR3 DNA is TGTGCCACCAGTGACCCCGCAGGGGGCGCAAATGAAAAACTGTTTTTT. It translates to CATSDPAGGANEKLFF.

The chain has TRBV29-1 and TRBJ1-3; D is possibly TRBD1 (5 bases). V dropped 3 bases and J dropped 2 bases, with 11 bases sitting between them. Germline V gene data show CDR1 as SQVTM and CDR2 as ANQGSEA. The CDR3 loop spans 14 amino acids. CDR3 sequence reads: CSVEMGPAGNTIYF. CDR3 in DNA: TGCAGCGTTGAGATGGGGCCCGCTGGAAACACCATATATTTT.

The chain is built from TRBV29-1 and TRBJ2-7, with 7 bases identical to TRBD2. V shed 0 bases and J 2 bases; nucleotides not matched to a gene: 7. Germline V gene sequence: CDR1 SQVTM, CDR2 ANQGSEA. The CDR3 is 15 amino acids. CDR3: CSVEDRLANTYEQYF. The CDR3 nucleotides read TGCAGCGTTGAAGACCGACTAGCCAATACCTACGAGCAGTACTTC.

The genes are TRBV11-2 and TRBJ2-7; weak D call: TRBD1 (6 bases). This CDR3 is built from 14 residues. The V and J ends lost 5 bases and 6 bases respectively, with 17 bases between them. The V gene's germline CDR1 is SGHAT and CDR2 FQNNGV. The CDR3 here is CASSPITGKGEQYF. Here the CDR3 DNA reads TGTGCCAGCAGCCCGATTACAGGGAAGGGCGAGCAGTACTTC.

The chain joins TRBV7-2 to TRBJ1-5, with D possibly being TRBD1 (6 bases). This CDR3 is built from 13 residues. The germline V and J ends were trimmed by 0 bases and 9 bases, with 9 bases remaining between them. The germline V gene has CDR1 SGHTA and CDR2 FQGNSA. CDR3 nucleotides: TGTGCCAGCAGCTTAGCGGGGACACGGCCCCAGCATTTT. It encodes CASSLAGTRPQHF.

The chain employs TRBV19 and TRBJ1-2; TRBD1 aligns across 9 bases. V was pared by 3 bases and J by 3 bases, with 8 bases of the junction left unmatched. CDR3 length: 16 amino acids. CDR1 is LNHDA, CDR2 SQIVND, per germline (reference sequence). The CDR3 region has the DNA TGTGCCAGTAGTATCCGGTGGACAGGGGTATACTATGGCTACACCTTC. This translates into CASSIRWTGVYYGYTF. The full variable domain, in which reference TRBV19 and TRBJ1-2 provide the parts outside the CDR3, is DGGITQSPKYLFRKEGQNVTLSCEQNLNHDAMYWYRQDPGQGLRLIYYSQIVNDFQKGDIAEGYSVSREKKESFPLTVTSAQKNPTAFYLCASSIRWTGVYYGYTFGSGTRLTVV.

The rearrangement uses TRBV19 and TRBJ1-5; 9 bases line up with TRBD1. Trimming removed 6 bases from V and 0 bases from J; junction bases left unmatched: 6. Germline-derived CDR1 and CDR2 are LNHDA and SQIVND (reference sequence). The CDR3 consists of 16 residues. The CDR3 loop is CASSGTGTYSNQPQHF. The CDR3 DNA reads TGTGCCAGTAGCGGGACAGGGACTTATAGCAATCAGCCCCAGCATTTT. Drawing the rest from reference TRBV19 and TRBJ1-5, the complete variable domain is DGGITQSPKYLFRKEGQNVTLSCEQNLNHDAMYWYRQDPGQGLRLIYYSQIVNDFQKGDIAEGYSVSREKKESFPLTVTSAQKNPTAFYLCASSGTGTYSNQPQHFGDGTRLSIL.

A single count supports this clone. The CDR3 nucleotides read TGTGCCAGCAGCACCTACTCGACTCCCGGGACAGGGCATGGCTACACCTTC. Amino acid sequence: CASSTYSTPGTGHGYTF. The V call is TRBV21-1, the J call TRBJ1-2; TRBD1, as called in the table, went unchecked against the DNA. TRBV21-1 is designated a pseudogene. CDR3 length: 17 residues.

This chain connects TRBV7-2 to TRBJ2-3, with 11 bases that match TRBD2. The junction had 4 bases not matched to a gene; V was cut back by 4 bases and J by 4 bases. This CDR3 is built from 15 residues. Germline V lookup: CDR1 SGHTA, CDR2 FQGNSA. CDR3 region: CASSYSGGAPDTQYF. The CDR3 nucleotides read TGTGCCAGCAGCTATAGCGGGGGGGCCCCAGATACGCAGTATTTT.

The chain combines TRBV30 with TRBJ1-5, with D tentatively TRBD1 (5 bases). The CDR3 consists of 15 residues. The germline CDR1 and CDR2 sequences are GTSNPN and SVGIG (reference sequence). V lost 3 bases and J 1 base, leaving 13 bases between the germline ends. The DNA of the CDR3 is TGTGCCTGGAGCCAACCCGGGGGGAGCAATCAGCCCCAGCATTTT. Protein product: CAWSQPGGSNQPQHF.

The J gene is TRBJ2-1, the V gene TRBV27; D perhaps matches TRBD2 (5 bases). Germline V gene sequence: CDR1 MNHEY, CDR2 SMNVEV (reference sequence). The CDR3 consists of 12 residues. V was shortened by 5 bases and J by 10 bases, with 12 bases between the two germline ends. The DNA of the CDR3 is TGTGCCAGCAGTGAGGCCTCGGGGGAGCAGTTCTTC. Encoded protein: CASSEASGEQFF.

V usage is TRBV4-3 and J usage is TRBJ2-5; perhaps TRBD2 as D (6 bases). The CDR3 is 15 amino acids. Per the germline V gene, CDR1 is LGHNA and CDR2 is YSLEER. Trimming cost V 4 bases and J 4 bases, with 16 bases left between them. CDR3 in amino acids: CASSPSGLKGETQYF. The DNA of the CDR3 is TGCGCCAGCAGCCCATCGGGACTCAAGGGAGAGACCCAGTACTTC.

In regard to this clone: Distinct nucleotide sequences in the sample also encode this CDR3. The rearrangement links TRBV9 to TRBJ2-2; D is uncertain. CDR1 and CDR2 from the germline V gene are SGDLS and YYNGEE. The V end was cut by 0 bases, the J end by 3 bases, with 6 bases between. CDR3 length equals 14 residues. The CDR3 spells CASSVAPDTGELFF. The CDR3 DNA is TGTGCCAGCAGCGTAGCTCCGGACACCGGGGAGCTGTTTTTT. Together with reference TRBV9 and TRBJ2-2, the CDR3 gives the full variable domain: DSGVTQTPKHLITATGQRVTLRCSPRSGDLSVYWYQQSLDQGLQFLIQYYNGEERAKGNILERFSAQQFPDLHSELNLSSLELGDSALYFCASSVAPDTGELFFGEGSRLTVL.

The chain has TRBV7-8 and TRBJ1-2; 9 nucleotides agree with TRBD1. Trimming removed 4 bases from V and 7 bases from J; junction bases left unmatched: 10. This CDR3 has 15 amino acids. Germline CDR1 is SGHVS and CDR2 is FQNEAQ. This CDR3 is CASSSNSGTGSGYTF. CDR3 coding DNA: TGTGCCAGCAGCTCAAACTCCGGGACAGGGAGTGGCTACACCTTC.

This chain links TRBV7-2 with TRBJ1-4; 8 bases map to TRBD1. Trimming removed 5 bases from V and 13 bases from J; junction bases left unmatched: 24. The germline CDR1 and CDR2 sequences are SGHTA and FQGNSA. The CDR3 totals 18 residues. CDR3 nucleotides: TGTGCCAGCAGCCCCCGGACAGGGAGGGGGGAAGTAGGTTTGAGACTGTTTTTT. Its translation: CASSPRTGRGEVGLRLFF.

This clone has just a few counts. The chain carries TRBV12-5 and TRBJ2-7; maybe TRBD1 (5 bases). This CDR3 region has 12 residues. Trimming removed 4 bases from V and 7 bases from J, with 11 bases in between. The V gene's germline CDR1 is LGHNT and CDR2 FRNRAP. In DNA form, the CDR3 reads TGTGCTAGTGGTTACCGGCCAGGGGAGCAGTACTTC. It encodes CASGYRPGEQYF.

The chain couples TRBV20-1 to TRBJ1-3; 7 positions match TRBD1. This CDR3 contains 14 residues. The germline V gene encodes CDR1 DFQATT and CDR2 SNEGSKA (reference sequence). V dropped 3 bases and J dropped 2; count of bases not matched to a gene: 4. The CDR3 reads CSASPQGAGNTIYF. As DNA, the CDR3 is TGCAGTGCTAGTCCCCAGGGGGCTGGAAACACCATATATTTT.

This clone was seen a handful of times. This chain's CDR3 is CSVVEGRAFF. CDR3 nucleotide sequence: TGCAGCGTTGTGGAGGGGAGAGCTTTCTTT. The chain recombines TRBV29-1 with TRBJ1-1, with D possibly being TRBD1 (5 bases). V was trimmed by 4 bases and J by 10 bases, leaving 10 bases between them. The CDR3 runs 10 residues. CDR1 is SQVTM and CDR2 is ANQGSEA in the germline V gene.

The V gene is TRBV5-5, the J gene TRBJ1-1, with 7 positions matching TRBD1. CDR1 is SGHKS, CDR2 YYEKEE, per germline (reference sequence). V gave up 2 bases and J gave up 5 bases; unmatched junction bases: 9. The CDR3 is made up of 15 amino acids. CDR3 sequence (DNA): TGTGCCAGCAGCTTCAATTTTGCAGGGGGAACTGAAGCTTTCTTT. Its translation is CASSFNFAGGTEAFF.

The chain couples TRBV19 to TRBJ1-2; unclear D gene. CDR3 size: 11 residues. V lost 4 bases, J lost 5 bases, and 5 bases lay in between. Germline V gene lookup returns CDR1 LNHDA and CDR2 SQIVND (reference sequence). In DNA form, the CDR3 reads TGTGCCAGTAGTAGGGCTTATGGCTACACCTTC. Protein: CASSRAYGYTF.

The CDR3 spells CASSFWTSGGADTQYF. CDR3 nucleotide sequence: TGTGCCAGCAGCTTTTGGACTAGCGGGGGGGCAGATACGCAGTATTTT. The V call is TRBV7-8, the J call TRBJ2-3, with 15 bases identical to TRBD2. Germline V lookup: CDR1 SGHVS, CDR2 FQNEAQ. The length of the CDR3 is 16 residues. The ends lost 3 bases at V and 4 bases at J; junction bases unmatched: 2.

V gene TRBV5-4 combines with J gene TRBJ2-2; possible D gene TRBD2, 6 bases. The CDR3 has 16 residues. The germline gives CDR1 SGHNT, CDR2 YYREEE (reference sequence). V dropped 2 bases and J dropped 5 bases, with 16 bases sitting between them. The CDR3: CASSLGNSGTTGELFF. For the CDR3, the DNA is TGTGCCAGCAGCTTAGGGAATTCGGGGACTACCGGGGAGCTGTTTTTT.

The J gene is TRBJ2-1, the V gene TRBV6-4; D call uncertain. Germline loops: CDR1 MRHNA, CDR2 SNTAGT. The CDR3 runs 15 residues. V was clipped by 3 bases and J by 4 bases, with 13 bases between them. The CDR3 DNA sequence: TGTGCCAGCAGTGATGAGCCCAACCGGTACAATGAGCAGTTCTTC. It is translated as CASSDEPNRYNEQFF.

The chain employs TRBV7-2 and TRBJ1-4, with D unresolved. The CDR3 sequence is 19 residues long. V shed 1 base and J shed 2 bases, with 20 bases lying between them. Germline CDR1 is SGHTA and CDR2 is FQGNSA. Here the CDR3 reads CASSLEPWRQRGTNEKLFF. The CDR3 DNA reads TGTGCCAGCAGCTTAGAGCCTTGGCGTCAGCGTGGGACTAATGAAAAACTGTTTTTT.

The genes are TRBV10-3 and TRBJ1-1, with TRBD1 identical over 11 bases. Germline CDR1 and CDR2: ENHRY and SYGVKD. The CDR3 is made up of 16 amino acids. J gave up 7 bases and V 0 bases, and 7 bases lay outside the gene matches. The CDR3 DNA follows: TGTGCCATCAGTGAGTCGGGAGGACAGGGGGCGATTGAAGCTTTCTTT. This translates into CAISESGGQGAIEAFF.

The chain links TRBV9 to TRBJ1-1, with D possibly TRBD1 on 6 matching bases. The CDR3 contains 14 residues. CDR1 and CDR2 from the germline V gene are SGDLS and YYNGEE. V lost 3 bases, J lost 1 base, and 10 bases lay in between. CDR3 in DNA: TGTGCCAGCAGCGCGGGACATCCGAACACTGAAGCTTTCTTT. Residues: CASSAGHPNTEAFF.

The V call is TRBV6-5, the J call TRBJ2-5, with TRBD1 as a possible D gene (7 bases). Trimming stripped 8 bases from V and 4 bases from J, with 14 bases between. Germline V lookup: CDR1 MNHEY, CDR2 SVGAGI. The CDR3 totals 13 residues. The CDR3, as DNA: TGTGCCAGCGCAGGGGGGACAGCAGAGACCCAGTACTTC. Translated: CASAGGTAETQYF.

The chain uses TRBV19 and TRBJ2-7, with 7 bases that match TRBD1. Unmatched junction bases numbered 7, after V lost 3 bases and J lost 2 bases. CDR3 length equals 15 residues. Germline CDR1 is LNHDA and CDR2 is SQIVND (reference sequence). CDR3 bases: TGTGCCAGTAGTATGAGGGGGCAGGGGACCTACGAGCAGTACTTC. It specifies CASSMRGQGTYEQYF.

V gene TRBV7-3 combines with J gene TRBJ1-6; D gene uncertain. The CDR3 contains 14 residues. The V and J ends lost 0 bases and 4 bases respectively, with 4 bases between them. Per the germline V gene, CDR1 is SGHTA and CDR2 is FQGTGA. The CDR3 DNA sequence: TGTGCCAGCAGCTTAACACAGTATAATTCACCCCTCCACTTT. As protein: CASSLTQYNSPLHF.

This chain uses TRBV12-3 or TRBV12-4 with TRBJ2-3; D is unresolved. The V end lost 3 bases, the J end lost 8 bases, and 9 bases lay between the germline ends. The CDR3 totals 12 residues. CDR3 coding DNA: TGTGCCAGCAGTTTGTCCCCAGGTACGCAGTATTTT. It encodes CASSLSPGTQYF.